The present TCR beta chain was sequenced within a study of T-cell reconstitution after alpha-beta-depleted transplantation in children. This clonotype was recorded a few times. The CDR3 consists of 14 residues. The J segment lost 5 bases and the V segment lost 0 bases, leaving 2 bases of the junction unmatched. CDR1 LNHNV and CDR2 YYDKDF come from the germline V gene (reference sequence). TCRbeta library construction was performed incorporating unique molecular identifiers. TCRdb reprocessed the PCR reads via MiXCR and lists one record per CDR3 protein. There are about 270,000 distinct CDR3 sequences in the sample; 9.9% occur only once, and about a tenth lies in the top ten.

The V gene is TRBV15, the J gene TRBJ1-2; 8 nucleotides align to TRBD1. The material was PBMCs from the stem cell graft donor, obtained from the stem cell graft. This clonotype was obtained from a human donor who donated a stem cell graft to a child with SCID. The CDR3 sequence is CATSREGQVYGYTF. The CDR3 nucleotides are TGTGCCACCAGCAGAGAGGGACAGGTTTATGGCTACACCTTC.